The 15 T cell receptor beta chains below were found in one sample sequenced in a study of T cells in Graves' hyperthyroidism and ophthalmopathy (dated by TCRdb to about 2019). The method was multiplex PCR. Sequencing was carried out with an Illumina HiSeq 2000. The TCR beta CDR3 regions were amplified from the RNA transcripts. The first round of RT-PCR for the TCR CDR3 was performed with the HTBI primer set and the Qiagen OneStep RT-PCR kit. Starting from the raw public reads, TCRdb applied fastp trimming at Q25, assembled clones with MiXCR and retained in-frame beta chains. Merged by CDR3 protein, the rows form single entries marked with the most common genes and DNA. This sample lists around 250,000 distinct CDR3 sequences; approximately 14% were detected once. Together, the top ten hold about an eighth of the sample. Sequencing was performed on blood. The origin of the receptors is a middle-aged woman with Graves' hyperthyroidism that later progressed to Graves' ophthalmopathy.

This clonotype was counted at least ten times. The CDR3 DNA reads TGTGCCAGCAGTTACGGGCCCTTTTTAGTCTACGAGCAGTACTTC. Its translation is CASSYGPFLVYEQYF. This chain joins TRBV6-2 or TRBV6-3 and TRBJ2-7, with D uncertain. V shed 2 bases and J shed 3 bases, with 14 bases lying between them. Germline loops: CDR1 MNHEY, CDR2 SVGEGT. The CDR3 consists of 15 residues.

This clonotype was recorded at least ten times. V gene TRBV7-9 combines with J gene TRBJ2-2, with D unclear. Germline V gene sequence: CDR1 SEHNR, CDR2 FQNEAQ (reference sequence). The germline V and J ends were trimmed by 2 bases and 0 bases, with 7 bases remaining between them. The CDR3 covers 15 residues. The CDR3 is CASSLLQANTGELFF. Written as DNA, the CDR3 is TGTGCCAGCAGCTTATTGCAGGCGAACACCGGGGAGCTGTTTTTT.

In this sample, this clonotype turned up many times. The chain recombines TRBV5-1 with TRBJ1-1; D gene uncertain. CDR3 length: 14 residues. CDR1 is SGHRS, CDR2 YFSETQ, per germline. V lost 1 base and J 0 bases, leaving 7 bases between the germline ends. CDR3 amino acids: CASSLNTLNTEAFF. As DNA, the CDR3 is TGCGCCAGCAGCTTGAACACCCTGAACACTGAAGCTTTCTTT.

The CDR3, as DNA: TGTGCCAGCAGCCAAGCCACGACCGGGTTACGGGGCTACACCTTC. Translated, it gives CASSQATTGLRGYTF. J is TRBJ1-2 and V is TRBV14; D is unclear. The CDR3 loop spans 15 amino acids. V was pared by 1 base and J by 8 bases, with 17 bases between. Per the germline V gene, CDR1 is SGHDN and CDR2 is FVKESK. Full variable domain (missing parts from reference TRBV14 and TRBJ1-2): EAGVTQFPSHSVIEKGQTVTLRCDPISGHDNLYWYRRVMGKEIKFLLHFVKESKQDESGMPNNRFLAERTGGTYSTLKVQPAELEDSGVYFCASSQATTGLRGYTFGSGTRLTVV.

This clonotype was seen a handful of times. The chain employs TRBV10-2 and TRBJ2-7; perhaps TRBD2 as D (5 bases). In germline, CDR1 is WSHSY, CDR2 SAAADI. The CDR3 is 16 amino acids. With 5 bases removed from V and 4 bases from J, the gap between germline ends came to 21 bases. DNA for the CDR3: TGCGCCAGCAGTAAACCCCCACTCCGGGAAGAGTACGAGCAGTACTTC. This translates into CASSKPPLREEYEQYF.

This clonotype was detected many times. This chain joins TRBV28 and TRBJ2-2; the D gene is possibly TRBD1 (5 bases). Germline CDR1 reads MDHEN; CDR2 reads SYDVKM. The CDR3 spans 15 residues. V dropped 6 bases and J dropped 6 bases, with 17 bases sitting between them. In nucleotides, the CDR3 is TGTGCCAGCAGCCGATGGGCAGGGCCGGCCGGGGAGCTGTTTTTT. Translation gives CASSRWAGPAGELFF.

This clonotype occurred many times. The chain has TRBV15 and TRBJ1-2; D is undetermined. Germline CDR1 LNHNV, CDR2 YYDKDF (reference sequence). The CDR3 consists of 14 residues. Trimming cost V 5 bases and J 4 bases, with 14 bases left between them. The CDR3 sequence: CATSGFSGIYGYTF. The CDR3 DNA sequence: TGTGCCACCAGCGGTTTCTCAGGAATCTATGGCTACACCTTC. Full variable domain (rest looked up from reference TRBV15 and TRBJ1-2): DAMVIQNPRYQVTQFGKPVTLSCSQTLNHNVMYWYQQKSSQAPKLLFHYYDKDFNNEADTPDNFQSRRPNTSFCFLDIRSPGLGDTAMYLCATSGFSGIYGYTFGSGTRLTVV.

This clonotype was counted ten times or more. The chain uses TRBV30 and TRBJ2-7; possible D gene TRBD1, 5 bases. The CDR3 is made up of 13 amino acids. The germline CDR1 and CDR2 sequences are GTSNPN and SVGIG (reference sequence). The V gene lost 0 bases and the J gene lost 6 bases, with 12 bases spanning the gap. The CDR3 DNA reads TGTGCCTGGAGTGTTGTACAGGCTGGCGAGCAGTACTTC. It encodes CAWSVVQAGEQYF.

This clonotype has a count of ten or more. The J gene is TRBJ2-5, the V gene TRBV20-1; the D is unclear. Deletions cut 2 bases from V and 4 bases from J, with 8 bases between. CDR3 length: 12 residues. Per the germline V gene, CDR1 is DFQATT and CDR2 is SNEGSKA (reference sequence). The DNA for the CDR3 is TGCAGTGCTAGAATGTCGGCAGAGACCCAGTACTTC. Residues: CSARMSAETQYF.

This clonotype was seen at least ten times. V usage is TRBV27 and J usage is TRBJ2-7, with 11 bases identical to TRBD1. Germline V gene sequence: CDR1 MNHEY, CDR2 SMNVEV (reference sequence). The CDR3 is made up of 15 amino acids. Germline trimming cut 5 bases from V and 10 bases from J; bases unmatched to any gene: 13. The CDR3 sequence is CASSHSGTGGPEQYF. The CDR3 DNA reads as TGTGCCAGCAGTCATTCCGGGACAGGGGGTCCTGAACAGTACTTC.

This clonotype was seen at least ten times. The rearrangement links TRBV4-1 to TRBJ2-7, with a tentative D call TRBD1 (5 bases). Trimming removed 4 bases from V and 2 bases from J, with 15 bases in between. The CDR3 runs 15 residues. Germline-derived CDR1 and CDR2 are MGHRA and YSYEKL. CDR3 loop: CASSPVSDSTYEQYF. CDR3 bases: TGCGCCAGCAGCCCCGTCTCCGACAGCACCTACGAGCAGTACTTC.

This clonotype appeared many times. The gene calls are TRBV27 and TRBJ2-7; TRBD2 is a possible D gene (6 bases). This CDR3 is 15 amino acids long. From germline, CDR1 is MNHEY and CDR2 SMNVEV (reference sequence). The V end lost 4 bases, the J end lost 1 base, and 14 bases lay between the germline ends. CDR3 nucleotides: TGTGCCAGCAGTTCCTCGGGACTCGAATCCTACGAGCAGTACTTC. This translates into CASSSSGLESYEQYF.

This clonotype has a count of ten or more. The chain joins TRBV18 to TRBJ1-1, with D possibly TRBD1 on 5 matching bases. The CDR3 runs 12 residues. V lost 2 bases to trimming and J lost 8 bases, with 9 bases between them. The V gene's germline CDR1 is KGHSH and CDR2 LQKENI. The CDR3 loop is CASSPSGAEAFF. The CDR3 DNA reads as TGTGCCAGCTCACCAAGTGGGGCAGAAGCTTTCTTT.

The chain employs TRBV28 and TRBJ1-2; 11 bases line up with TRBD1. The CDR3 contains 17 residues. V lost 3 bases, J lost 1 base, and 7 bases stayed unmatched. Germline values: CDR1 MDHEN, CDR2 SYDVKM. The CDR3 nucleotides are TGTGCCAGCAGTTTCCGGACAGGGGGCGATTATAACTATGGCTACACCTTC. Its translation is CASSFRTGGDYNYGYTF.

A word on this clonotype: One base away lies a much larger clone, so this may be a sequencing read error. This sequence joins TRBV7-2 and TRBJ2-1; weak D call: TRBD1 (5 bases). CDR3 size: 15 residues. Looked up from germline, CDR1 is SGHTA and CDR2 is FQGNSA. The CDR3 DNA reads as TGTGTCAGCAGCTTAAATAATCAGGGATACAATGAGCAGTTCTTC. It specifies CVSSLNNQGYNEQFF.